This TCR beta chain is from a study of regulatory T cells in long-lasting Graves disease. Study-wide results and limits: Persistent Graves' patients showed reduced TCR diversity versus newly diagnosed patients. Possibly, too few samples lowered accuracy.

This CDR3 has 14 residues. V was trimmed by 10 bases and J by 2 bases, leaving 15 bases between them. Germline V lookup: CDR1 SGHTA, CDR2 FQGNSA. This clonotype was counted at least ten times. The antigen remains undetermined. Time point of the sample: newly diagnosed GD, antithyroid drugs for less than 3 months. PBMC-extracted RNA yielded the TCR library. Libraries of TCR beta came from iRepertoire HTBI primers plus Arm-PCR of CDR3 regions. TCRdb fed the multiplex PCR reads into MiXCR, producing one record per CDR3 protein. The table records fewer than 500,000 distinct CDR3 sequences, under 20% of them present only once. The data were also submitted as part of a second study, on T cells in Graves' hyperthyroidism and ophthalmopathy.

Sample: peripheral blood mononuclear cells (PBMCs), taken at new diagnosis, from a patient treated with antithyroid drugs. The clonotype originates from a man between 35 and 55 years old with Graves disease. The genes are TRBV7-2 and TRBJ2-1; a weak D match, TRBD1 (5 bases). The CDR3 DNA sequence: TGTGCCACCATGCCAGGGATGCCCTACAATGAGCAGTTCTTC. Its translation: CATMPGMPYNEQFF.